The rows below give T cell receptor beta chains drawn from one sample of a study of cytomegalovirus exposure and HLA in healthy donors. The repertoire was sequenced with immunoSEQ multiplex PCR; TCRdb's copy has only in-frame clones and lacks some. The sample contains about 170,000 clones, 60% to 80% of which appear only once. Material: PBMCs. The receptors come from a man aged 35-49 years in good health and CMV-seronegative. CDR3s include the opening cysteine and the closing phenylalanine or tryptophan. A D gene is named only where the DNA matches it firmly. Clone size is not always given. Where it is, it says once, few, many or a class for expanded clones.

size: .; V: TRBV5-1; D: TRBD2; J: TRBJ2-2; length: 16; DNA: TGCGCCAGCAGCTTGGTTGCGGGAGGGGCCACCGGGGAGCTGTTTTTT; CDR3: CASSLVAGGATGELFF
size: few; V: TRBV7-9; D: .; J: TRBJ2-1; length: 15; DNA: TGTGCCAGCAGCTCCTTTGTCGGGGACTACAATGAGCAGTTCTTC; CDR3: CASSSFVGDYNEQFF
size: .; V: TRBV5-1; D: .; J: TRBJ1-6; length: 14; DNA: TGCGCCAGCAGCTTGTTGCAGGGGAATTCACCCCTCCACTTT; CDR3: CASSLLQGNSPLHF
size: .; V: TRBV5-6; D: .; J: TRBJ1-2; length: 15; DNA: TGTGCCAGCAGCTTGTTTGCAGGGCCAAACTATGGCTACACCTTC; CDR3: CASSLFAGPNYGYTF
size: .; V: TRBV5-3; D: TRBD2; J: TRBJ2-7; length: 15; DNA: TGTGCCAGAAGCTCGCCGACTAGCGGCTCCTACGAGCAGTACTTC; CDR3: CARSSPTSGSYEQYF
size: .; V: TRBV30; D: .; J: TRBJ2-7; length: 12; DNA: TGTGCCTGGCGGCGGGACTCCTACGAGCAGTACTTC; CDR3: CAWRRDSYEQYF
size: .; V: TRBV19; D: .; J: TRBJ1-5; length: 13; DNA: TGTGCCAGTAGTGGCAGGAACAATCAGCCCCAGCATTTT; CDR3: CASSGRNNQPQHF
size: .; V: TRBV30; D: .; J: TRBJ1-2; length: 11; DNA: TGTGCCTGGAGTCCGCGACAGGATCACACCTTC; CDR3: CAWSPRQDHTF
size: .; V: TRBV4-3; D: TRBD1; J: TRBJ2-5; length: 15; DNA: TGCGCCAGCAGCCAAGGCTGGACAGGGGTCGAGACCCAGTACTTC; CDR3: CASSQGWTGVETQYF
size: .; V: TRBV5-4; D: .; J: TRBJ2-2; length: 13; DNA: TGTGCCAGCACCCGAACAGACACCGGGGAGCTGTTTTTT; CDR3: CASTRTDTGELFF
size: .; V: TRBV30; D: .; J: TRBJ1-1; length: 14; DNA: TGTGCCTGGAGTGTAGCCAGGGTAGCCGCTGAAGCTTTCTTT; CDR3: CAWSVARVAAEAFF
size: .; V: TRBV21-1; D: .; J: TRBJ1-5; length: 16; DNA: TGTGCCAGCAGCCTAAAACACAGGGGAGAGGATCAGCCCCAGCATTTT; CDR3: CASSLKHRGEDQPQHF
size: .; V: TRBV5-4; D: TRBD1; J: TRBJ1-5; length: 15; DNA: TGTGCCAGCAGCTTGAACGGGGACAGTAATCAGCCCCAGCATTTT; CDR3: CASSLNGDSNQPQHF
size: .; V: TRBV28; D: .; J: TRBJ1-5; length: 14; DNA: TGTGCCAGCAGTTCATCAGGGCGGAATCAGCCCCAGCATTTT; CDR3: CASSSSGRNQPQHF
size: .; V: TRBV28; D: .; J: TRBJ2-7; length: 12; DNA: TGTGCCAGCAGCCTCAGGGGCTACGAGCAGTACTTC; CDR3: CASSLRGYEQYF
size: .; V: TRBV4-2; D: TRBD2; J: TRBJ2-5; length: 16; DNA: TGTGCCAGCAGCCAGAGGACTAGCGGGACCCAAGAGACCCAGTACTTC; CDR3: CASSQRTSGTQETQYF
size: .; V: TRBV29-1; D: .; J: TRBJ1-1; length: 14; DNA: TGCAGCGTTGAAGTATACAGCCGGAACACTGAAGCTTTCTTT; CDR3: CSVEVYSRNTEAFF
size: .; V: TRBV10-3; D: .; J: TRBJ2-3; length: 18; DNA: TGTGCCATCATGACCTCAGGGCGGGGCTCCGGGGATTGGGATACGCAGTATTTT; CDR3: CAIMTSGRGSGDWDTQYF
size: few; V: TRBV28; D: .; J: TRBJ1-3; length: 15; DNA: TGTGCCAGCCTGAGACAGGCCGGCGGTGGAAACACCATATATTTT; CDR3: CASLRQAGGGNTIYF
size: .; V: TRBV29-1; D: .; J: TRBJ1-2; length: 13; DNA: TGCAGCGCGACGCCCCGTACTGGAGGGGGCTACACCTTC; CDR3: CSATPRTGGGYTF
size: .; V: TRBV7-9; D: .; J: TRBJ2-7; length: 15; DNA: TGTGCCAGCAGCCCAGGGGGGAAAAGCTCCTACGAGCAGTACTTC; CDR3: CASSPGGKSSYEQYF
size: few; V: TRBV2; D: TRBD2; J: TRBJ2-7; length: 13; DNA: TGTGCCAGTCTCGGGACTAGCGGTTACGAGCAGTACTTC; CDR3: CASLGTSGYEQYF
size: few; V: TRBV5-4; D: TRBD2; J: TRBJ2-2; length: 15; DNA: TGTGCCAGCAGCTCCAAGCGGGAAAACACCGGGGAGCTGTTTTTT; CDR3: CASSSKRENTGELFF
size: .; V: TRBV4-2; D: .; J: TRBJ1-2; length: 14; DNA: TGTGCCAGCAGCCAAGAAAGACAGGTGGGCGGCTACACCTTC; CDR3: CASSQERQVGGYTF
size: .; V: TRBV19; D: TRBD1; J: TRBJ2-1; length: 17; DNA: TGTGCCAGTAGTAGTGACAGGGCTACAAGCTCCTACAATGAGCAGTTCTTC; CDR3: CASSSDRATSSYNEQFF
size: .; V: TRBV7-3; D: TRBD2; J: TRBJ2-1; length: 14; DNA: TGTGCCAGCAGGGCCCTAGCGGGAGGGGGTGAGCAGTTCTTC; CDR3: CASRALAGGGEQFF
size: once; V: TRBV28; D: .; J: TRBJ2-7; length: 11; DNA: TGTGCCAGCAGCATTCCCTACGAGCAGTACTTC; CDR3: CASSIPYEQYF
size: .; V: TRBV25-1; D: .; J: TRBJ2-2; length: 15; DNA: TGTGCCAGCAGTGAAGGGGGCTGGTATTCCGGGGAGCTGTTTTTT; CDR3: CASSEGGWYSGELFF
size: .; V: TRBV7-9; D: TRBD1; J: TRBJ2-3; length: 16; DNA: TGTGCCAGCAGCGTCGGAGGGACAGGGGTATCAGATACGCAGTATTTT; CDR3: CASSVGGTGVSDTQYF
size: .; V: TRBV28; D: .; J: TRBJ2-4; length: 17; DNA: TGTGCCAGCAGTCCCACGACAGGCCTGGCTTTTGTAAACATTCAGTACTTC; CDR3: CASSPTTGLAFVNIQYF
size: few; V: TRBV4-1; D: TRBD2; J: TRBJ2-1; length: 15; DNA: TGCGCCAGCAGCCAAGTGGGACTAGTCGTGGATGAGCAGTTCTTC; CDR3: CASSQVGLVVDEQFF
size: once; V: TRBV30; D: .; J: TRBJ1-1; length: 15; DNA: TGTGCCTGGACCCGAGGACGGGGGGGAATATCTGAAGCTTTCTTT; CDR3: CAWTRGRGGISEAFF
size: .; V: TRBV6-8; D: TRBD2; J: TRBJ2-5; length: 15; DNA: TGTGCCAGCAGTCCTAGACTAGCGGGGGGGGAGACCCAGTACTTC; CDR3: CASSPRLAGGETQYF
size: few; V: TRBV6-1; D: .; J: TRBJ1-5; length: 16; DNA: TGTGCCAGCTGTGGAGGCGCGGAGTATAGCAATCAGCCCCAGCATTTT; CDR3: CASCGGAEYSNQPQHF
size: .; V: TRBV19; D: .; J: TRBJ2-2; length: 14; DNA: TGTGCCAGTAGTATAGCCACTAACACCGGGGAGCTGTTTTTT; CDR3: CASSIATNTGELFF
size: .; V: TRBV19; D: TRBD1; J: TRBJ1-1; length: 15; DNA: TGTGCCAGTAGAGCGCCCGGGACAGGGGACACTGAAGCTTTCTTT; CDR3: CASRAPGTGDTEAFF
size: few; V: TRBV28; D: .; J: TRBJ2-5; length: 14; DNA: TGTGCCAGCAGTATACCGGGGATCCCAGGGACCCAGTACTTC; CDR3: CASSIPGIPGTQYF